These T cell receptor beta chains were read from a single sample in a study of response to subunit inactivated influenza vaccine. TCRdb used MiXCR to reprocess the RT-PCR reads, holding one entry per CDR3 protein. The table records approximately 700,000 distinct CDR3 sequences, around a sixth of them present only once. The input for sequencing was PBMCs from blood, taken about 11 days after vaccination. The receptors here all came from a man aged 50-60 years who received an inactivated influenza vaccine. CDR3s include the opening cysteine and the closing phenylalanine or tryptophan. Clone size is given for some rows only: seen once, a few or many times, or a class if the clone is expanded.

abundance,v_gene,j_gene,CDR3aa
many,TRBV20-1,TRBJ2-4,CSAIGRSASKNIQYF
few,TRBV18,TRBJ2-5,CASSPPSLETQYF
.,TRBV5-1,TRBJ2-7,CASSLDWDRGSYEQYF
.,TRBV6-1,TRBJ2-5,CASSRGGTYQETQYF
many,TRBV4-2,TRBJ1-3,CASTPEGIDRGHTIYF
.,TRBV7-9,TRBJ2-3,CASIGRRQGPDTQYF
.,TRBV10-3,TRBJ2-6,CAISDSPPRLFSGANVLTF
.,TRBV19,TRBJ1-1,CASSIGSLGRGNTEAFF
few,TRBV29-1,TRBJ1-1,CSVEGGQGNTEAFF
few,TRBV5-6,TRBJ2-3,CASSLHQGTSGGPTQYF
many,TRBV20-1,TRBJ2-3,CSARTGSADTQYF
few,TRBV5-1,TRBJ2-2,CASYLQLNTGELFF
few,TRBV7-9,TRBJ1-6,CASSLWDNNSPLHF
few,TRBV12-3/TRBV12-4,TRBJ2-2,CASSLLGGSTGELFF
few,TRBV4-2,TRBJ1-1,CASSQEAGANTEAFF
few,TRBV2,TRBJ1-1,CASSEPLNTEAFF
few,TRBV7-9,TRBJ1-6,CASSSGRFNSPLHF
few,TRBV4-1,TRBJ1-1,CASSQVRGLHGTEAFF
.,TRBV4-2,TRBJ1-2,CASSQEAADPAYGYTF
.,TRBV7-2,TRBJ2-7,CASSLAATGRGYEQYF
.,TRBV7-2,TRBJ1-1,CASSLVQRNTEAFF
.,TRBV12-3/TRBV12-4,TRBJ2-3,CASSLGETGTDTQYF
few,TRBV12-3/TRBV12-4,TRBJ2-7,CASSRGSYYEQYF
.,TRBV6-2/TRBV6-3,TRBJ2-5,CASRIYRDRGQETQYF
.,TRBV4-2,TRBJ2-6,CASSREGASGANVLTF
few,TRBV7-2,TRBJ2-3,CASSLAGAVPTDTQYF
few,TRBV5-1,TRBJ2-3,CASKDAGGTDTQYF
few,TRBV28,TRBJ2-7,CASSLPLRSGTTPYEQYF
.,TRBV18,TRBJ2-5,CASSTRQQETQYF
once,TRBV6-5,TRBJ1-1,CASSSQGARAEAFF
many,TRBV2,TRBJ1-5,CASSVPGQGADNQPQHF
few,TRBV4-3,TRBJ2-1,CASSQDLSSGTPVEQFF
few,TRBV28,TRBJ2-3,CATQVPRTDTQYF